The rows below give T cell receptor beta chains drawn from one sample of a study of T cells after yellow fever vaccination. One entry per CDR3 protein, called by TCRdb with MiXCR from the 5' RACE reads. The table includes 250,000 to 300,000 distinct CDR3 sequences, over 4.5% detected once. The sequenced sample was CD4+ T cells sorted from PBMCs, obtained on the day of the yellow fever booster vaccination. The receptors shown here come from a man aged 18 to 35 who received the YFV17D yellow fever vaccine. Each CDR3 is given with its conserved first and last residue. Fields, in order: D gene, clone size, V gene, J gene, CDR3 protein, CDR3 DNA. The D gene is left open where the match is weak. Clone size is given for some rows only: seen once, a few or many times, or a class if the clone is expanded.

d_gene: NA; abundance: NA; v_gene: TRBV7-3; j_gene: TRBJ2-2; CDR3aa: CASSLQGYTGELFF; CDR3nt: TGTGCCAGCAGCTTACAAGGGTACACCGGGGAGCTGTTTTTT
d_gene: NA; abundance: few; v_gene: TRBV7-6; j_gene: TRBJ1-1; CDR3aa: CASSLGPHMNTEAFF; CDR3nt: TGTGCCAGCAGCTTAGGGCCACATATGAACACTGAAGCTTTCTTT
d_gene: NA; abundance: few; v_gene: TRBV6-6; j_gene: TRBJ2-3; CDR3aa: CASSYSRVADTQYF; CDR3nt: TGTGCCAGCAGTTACTCGAGGGTAGCGGACACGCAGTATTTT
d_gene: NA; abundance: many; v_gene: TRBV4-2; j_gene: TRBJ2-5; CDR3aa: CASSQVEGAETQYF; CDR3nt: TGTGCCAGCAGCCAAGTTGAAGGAGCAGAGACCCAGTACTTC
d_gene: NA; abundance: many; v_gene: TRBV11-2; j_gene: TRBJ2-3; CDR3aa: CASSYSRGSTDTQYF; CDR3nt: TGTGCCAGCAGCTATAGTCGGGGGAGCACAGATACGCAGTATTTT
d_gene: NA; abundance: many; v_gene: TRBV5-1; j_gene: TRBJ2-3; CDR3aa: CASSATGSGGDTQYF; CDR3nt: TGCGCCAGCAGCGCTACTGGGAGTGGGGGAGATACGCAGTATTTT
d_gene: NA; abundance: NA; v_gene: TRBV2; j_gene: TRBJ2-5; CDR3aa: CASSLGGTVGWYF; CDR3nt: TGTGCCAGCTCCCTCGGCGGGACGGTCGGTTGGTACTTC
d_gene: NA; abundance: many; v_gene: TRBV23-1; j_gene: TRBJ2-3; CDR3aa: CASSPELRTDTDTQYF; CDR3nt: TGCGCCAGCAGCCCCGAATTACGGACAGACACAGATACGCAGTATTTT
d_gene: TRBD2; abundance: few; v_gene: TRBV9; j_gene: TRBJ2-3; CDR3aa: CASSVVASGADTQYF; CDR3nt: TGTGCCAGCAGCGTAGTGGCTAGCGGGGCAGATACGCAGTATTTT
d_gene: NA; abundance: many; v_gene: TRBV28; j_gene: TRBJ2-3; CDR3aa: CATAANTDTQYF; CDR3nt: TGTGCCACCGCAGCGAACACAGATACGCAGTATTTT
d_gene: NA; abundance: few; v_gene: TRBV12-3/TRBV12-4; j_gene: TRBJ1-4; CDR3aa: CASSLQGDEKLFF; CDR3nt: TGTGCCAGCAGTTTACAAGGGGACGAAAAACTGTTTTTT
d_gene: TRBD1; abundance: few; v_gene: TRBV15; j_gene: TRBJ2-1; CDR3aa: CATSREQGVYSDNEQFF; CDR3nt: TGTGCCACCAGCAGGGAACAGGGGGTATATTCGGACAATGAGCAGTTCTTC
d_gene: TRBD1; abundance: few; v_gene: TRBV7-9; j_gene: TRBJ1-5; CDR3aa: CASSLGTGYNQPQHF; CDR3nt: TGTGCCAGCAGCCTCGGGACAGGGTACAATCAGCCCCAGCATTTT
d_gene: TRBD1; abundance: NA; v_gene: TRBV6-6; j_gene: TRBJ1-6; CDR3aa: CASSYPPGTGLSYNSPLHF; CDR3nt: TGTGCCAGCAGTTACCCGCCAGGGACAGGGTTGTCCTATAATTCACCCCTCCACTTT
d_gene: TRBD2; abundance: many; v_gene: TRBV9; j_gene: TRBJ2-3; CDR3aa: CASSAGLADSTDTQYF; CDR3nt: TGTGCCAGCAGCGCGGGACTAGCGGATAGCACAGATACGCAGTATTTT
d_gene: NA; abundance: NA; v_gene: TRBV7-8; j_gene: TRBJ1-1; CDR3aa: CASSPELGEWAEAFF; CDR3nt: TGTGCCAGCAGCCCAGAATTGGGGGAGTGGGCTGAAGCTTTCTTT
d_gene: TRBD1; abundance: few; v_gene: TRBV6-5; j_gene: TRBJ2-5; CDR3aa: CASSYQGAGETQYF; CDR3nt: TGTGCCAGCAGTTACCAGGGGGCTGGTGAGACCCAGTACTTC
d_gene: NA; abundance: many; v_gene: TRBV12-3/TRBV12-4; j_gene: TRBJ1-5; CDR3aa: CASSLRASGYQPQHF; CDR3nt: TGTGCCAGCAGTTTGCGGGCTTCGGGATATCAGCCCCAGCATTTT
d_gene: TRBD2; abundance: many; v_gene: TRBV29-1; j_gene: TRBJ2-4; CDR3aa: CSVASGGAANIQYF; CDR3nt: TGCAGCGTGGCGAGCGGGGGGGCTGCAAACATTCAGTACTTC
d_gene: TRBD1; abundance: many; v_gene: TRBV20-1; j_gene: TRBJ2-5; CDR3aa: CSARLGDRVETQYF; CDR3nt: TGCAGTGCTAGGCTCGGTGACAGGGTCGAGACCCAGTACTTC
d_gene: TRBD1; abundance: NA; v_gene: TRBV18; j_gene: TRBJ2-3; CDR3aa: CASSPRDRGADTQYF; CDR3nt: TGTGCCAGCTCACCACGGGACAGGGGGGCAGATACGCAGTATTTT
d_gene: NA; abundance: NA; v_gene: TRBV24-1; j_gene: TRBJ2-5; CDR3aa: CATSDWTQGWETQYF; CDR3nt: TGTGCCACCAGTGATTGGACTCAGGGGTGGGAGACCCAGTACTTC
d_gene: TRBD1; abundance: many; v_gene: TRBV15; j_gene: TRBJ1-2; CDR3aa: CATSRDQGAGEGYTF; CDR3nt: TGTGCCACCAGCAGAGATCAGGGGGCAGGTGAAGGCTACACCTTC
d_gene: TRBD2; abundance: NA; v_gene: TRBV4-2; j_gene: TRBJ2-3; CDR3aa: CASSPGLAGGLVTDTQYF; CDR3nt: TGTGCCAGCAGTCCGGGACTAGCGGGGGGCCTGGTCACAGATACGCAGTATTTT
d_gene: TRBD2; abundance: many; v_gene: TRBV7-2; j_gene: TRBJ2-3; CDR3aa: CASSLGLAGRPSTDTQYF; CDR3nt: TGTGCCAGCAGCTTAGGATTAGCGGGGCGACCTAGCACAGATACGCAGTATTTT
d_gene: TRBD1; abundance: few; v_gene: TRBV19; j_gene: TRBJ2-1; CDR3aa: CASRTGQGRRNEQFF; CDR3nt: TGTGCCAGTAGAACCGGACAGGGAAGAAGGAATGAGCAGTTCTTC
d_gene: NA; abundance: few; v_gene: TRBV7-7; j_gene: TRBJ2-5; CDR3aa: CASSLAPGEETQYF; CDR3nt: TGTGCTAGCAGCTTAGCCCCGGGGGAAGAGACCCAGTACTTC
d_gene: NA; abundance: many; v_gene: TRBV5-1; j_gene: TRBJ2-1; CDR3aa: CASSTGPPRGNEQFF; CDR3nt: TGCGCCAGCAGCACTGGGCCTCCCCGGGGCAATGAGCAGTTCTTC
d_gene: NA; abundance: many; v_gene: TRBV19; j_gene: TRBJ1-1; CDR3aa: CASREMDTEAFF; CDR3nt: TGTGCCAGCCGAGAAATGGACACTGAAGCTTTCTTT
d_gene: NA; abundance: NA; v_gene: TRBV7-2; j_gene: TRBJ1-1; CDR3aa: CASSPGAANTEAFF; CDR3nt: TGTGCCAGCAGCCCAGGTGCAGCGAACACTGAAGCTTTCTTT
d_gene: NA; abundance: few; v_gene: TRBV5-1; j_gene: TRBJ1-5; CDR3aa: CASSLVSGGQPQHF; CDR3nt: TGCGCCAGCAGCTTGGTCTCGGGGGGGCAGCCCCAGCATTTT
d_gene: NA; abundance: NA; v_gene: TRBV12-3/TRBV12-4; j_gene: TRBJ1-5; CDR3aa: CASSPDRKDQPQHF; CDR3nt: TGTGCCAGCAGTCCGGACAGAAAAGATCAGCCCCAGCATTTT
d_gene: NA; abundance: NA; v_gene: TRBV9; j_gene: TRBJ1-1; CDR3aa: CASSGMTLNTEAFF; CDR3nt: TGTGCCAGCAGCGGTATGACCCTGAACACTGAAGCTTTCTTT
d_gene: NA; abundance: NA; v_gene: TRBV12-3/TRBV12-4; j_gene: TRBJ2-1; CDR3aa: CASSLEPVSEQFF; CDR3nt: TGTGCCAGCAGTTTAGAGCCAGTGTCTGAGCAGTTCTTC
d_gene: TRBD1; abundance: few; v_gene: TRBV7-6; j_gene: TRBJ1-3; CDR3aa: CASGDRENSGNTIYF; CDR3nt: TGTGCCAGCGGAGACAGGGAAAACTCTGGAAACACCATATATTTT
d_gene: NA; abundance: few; v_gene: TRBV20-1; j_gene: TRBJ1-5; CDR3aa: CSASDGFSNQPQHF; CDR3nt: TGCAGTGCCTCCGACGGATTTAGCAATCAGCCCCAGCATTTT
d_gene: TRBD2; abundance: NA; v_gene: TRBV5-1; j_gene: TRBJ2-5; CDR3aa: CASSLWTSLGETQYF; CDR3nt: TGCGCCAGCAGCTTGTGGACTAGCTTAGGAGAGACCCAGTACTTC
d_gene: TRBD2; abundance: few; v_gene: TRBV7-9; j_gene: TRBJ2-1; CDR3aa: CASSLTGGPDEQFF; CDR3nt: TGTGCAAGCAGCTTAACGGGGGGGCCCGATGAGCAGTTCTTC
d_gene: TRBD1; abundance: NA; v_gene: TRBV4-1; j_gene: TRBJ2-3; CDR3aa: CASSQWGQGLGTDTQYF; CDR3nt: TGCGCCAGCAGCCAGTGGGGACAGGGTTTAGGCACAGATACGCAGTATTTT
d_gene: NA; abundance: NA; v_gene: TRBV5-1; j_gene: TRBJ1-1; CDR3aa: CASSSSGSWNTEAFF; CDR3nt: TGCGCCAGCAGCTCCTCCGGGAGTTGGAACACTGAAGCTTTCTTT
d_gene: NA; abundance: many; v_gene: TRBV4-3; j_gene: TRBJ2-5; CDR3aa: CASSQRGETQYF; CDR3nt: TGCGCCAGCAGCCAAAGGGGGGAGACCCAGTACTTC